This T cell receptor beta chain was sequenced for a study of low-dose radiotherapy and immunotherapy resistance in tumors. Overall study context: With fractions of 0.5 Gy given every 2 weeks, Cohort 1 accumulated a total of 6.5 Gy. While receiving nivolumab 240 mg every two weeks, patients also received ipilimumab 1 mg/kg every six weeks, both intravenously.

The germline CDR1 and CDR2 sequences are SGHDT and YYEEEE. This CDR3 region has 15 residues. V lost 0 bases to trimming and J lost 3 bases, with 12 bases between them. This clonotype was picked up many times. Time point described: before trial treatment. Primers used for first-strand cDNA, a TRAV- and TRBV-specific set, covered both alpha and beta chains. For amplifying TCRs, the PCR ran for around 20 cycles with Phusion, which was used together with a constant-region primer and the adapter on the V primers. A single record per CDR3 protein comes from TCRdb applying MiXCR to the reads. The sample contains approximately 70,000 distinct CDR3 sequences, approximately 31% of which appear only once.

The chain recombines TRBV5-6 with TRBJ2-5, with no clear D. The sequence was collected from a female donor with ovarian cancer. Source: PBMCs, taken before treatment. The CDR3 spells CASSLVGRGEETQYF. CDR3 in DNA: TGTGCCAGCAGCTTGGTGGGCCGCGGAGAAGAGACCCAGTACTTC.